This TCR beta chain emerged from a study of T cell repertoires in cytomegalovirus infection. Overall study results and limits: Cumulated frequencies of public TCR beta families served to identify carriers of CMV plus the relevant HLA.

This clonotype came up a few times. Antigen: not known. A single record per CDR3 protein comes from TCRdb applying MiXCR to the reads. The sample lists roughly 110,000 distinct CDR3 sequences, under 35% occurring once. Per germline, CDR1 MGHRA and CDR2 YSYEKL. The V segment lost 0 bases and the J segment 3 bases; nucleotides outside the gene matches: 9. This CDR3 contains 17 residues. The sequence derives from a human donor in good health (CMV status not recorded). Some clones in this sample may be carry-over from other donors' samples. This specimen was CD8+ T cells from cultured PBMCs, taken from culture after CMV antigen stimulation. This sequence joins TRBV4-1 and TRBJ1-2, with 8 nucleotides matching TRBD1. CDR3 in amino acids: CASSQEQPGGSDYGYTF. In DNA form, the CDR3 reads TGCGCCAGCAGCCAAGAACAACCAGGGGGCTCGGACTATGGCTACACCTTC.